Sequencing of this T cell receptor (beta chain) was carried out in a study of blood T cell repertoires in COVID-19. Study-level information: Spain, Italy and the United States supplied samples that represented acute and convalescent COVID-19. Sources were T cells, B-cell-depleted T cells, or PBMCs; the material itself was cDNA or gDNA.

Per the original methods: Using reference gene primer amplification, nucleated cell counts were estimated. Assay: immunoSEQ multiplex PCR; the TCRdb copy retains only in-frame clones and omits some. The DNA was the basis for D and trimming; V, J and clone size are from that table. The table shows some 490,000 clones, with 80% to 90% occurring only once. The germline V gene encodes CDR1 MNHEY and CDR2 SVGEGT. The J segment lost 7 bases and the V segment lost 2 bases, leaving 8 bases of the junction unmatched. The CDR3 contains 15 residues. The sample comprised peripheral blood. The V gene is TRBV6-2 or TRBV6-3, the J gene TRBJ1-5; 7 positions agree with TRBD1. This receptor was taken from a human donor in a cohort sampled during active COVID-19. DNA for the CDR3: TGTGCCAGCAGTTACGGGGGACAGCGAAGGCAGCCCCAGCATTTT. Its protein is CASSYGGQRRQPQHF.